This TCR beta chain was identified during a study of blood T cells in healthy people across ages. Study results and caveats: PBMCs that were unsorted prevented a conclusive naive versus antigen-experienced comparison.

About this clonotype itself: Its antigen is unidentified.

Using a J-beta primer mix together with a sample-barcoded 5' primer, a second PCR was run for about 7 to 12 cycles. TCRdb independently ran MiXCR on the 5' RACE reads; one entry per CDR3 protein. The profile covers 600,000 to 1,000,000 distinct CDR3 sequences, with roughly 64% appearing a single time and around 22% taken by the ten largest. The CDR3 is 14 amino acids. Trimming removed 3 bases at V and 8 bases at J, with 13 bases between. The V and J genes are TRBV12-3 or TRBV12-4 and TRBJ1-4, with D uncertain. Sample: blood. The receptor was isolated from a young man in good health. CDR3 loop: CASSFQVNREKLFF. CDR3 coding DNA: TGTGCCAGCAGTTTTCAGGTCAACCGGGAAAAACTGTTTTTT.